Shown below are 10 T cell receptor beta chains from a single sample sequenced in a study of Graves' ophthalmopathy and Graves' hyperthyroidism. For repertoire sequencing, the TCR beta CDR3 regions were amplified from RNA transcripts. RT-PCR with HTBI primers came first, then second-round multiplex PCR. TCRdb independently ran MiXCR on the multiplex PCR reads; one entry per CDR3 protein. The sample consists of 300,000 to 400,000 distinct CDR3 sequences, approximately 18% of them appearing once. Source material: peripheral blood. These receptors came from an adult woman with stable Graves' hyperthyroidism.

This clonotype came up many times. J is TRBJ2-5 and V is TRBV6-5; 9 positions agree with TRBD2. This CDR3 region has 16 residues. Trimming took 4 bases from V and 4 from J; bases not matched to a gene: 10. Germline V gene lookup returns CDR1 MNHEY and CDR2 SVGAGI. CDR3 region: CASSLAIAGAGETQYF. The CDR3, as DNA: TGTGCCAGCAGTTTGGCCATAGCGGGAGCGGGAGAGACCCAGTACTTC.

The rearrangement uses TRBV6-5 and TRBJ1-1; tentative D call: TRBD1 (5 bases). Trimming shortened V by 2 bases and J by 5 bases, and 15 bases separated the two germline ends. The CDR3 runs 15 residues. The V gene's germline CDR1 is MNHEY and CDR2 SVGAGI. The DNA for the CDR3 is TGTGCCAGCAGTTACCGGCAGGGAGAAGGGACTGAAGCTTTCTTT. Protein sequence: CASSYRQGEGTEAFF.

In its sample, this clonotype was seen many times. The chain links TRBV30 to TRBJ2-5; D is ambiguous. In germline, CDR1 is GTSNPN, CDR2 SVGIG (reference sequence). The CDR3 covers 14 residues. Trimming removed 0 bases from V and 5 bases from J, with 13 bases in between. The CDR3 DNA follows: TGTGCCTGGAGTGTACGTCGGAGTAGCGAGACCCAGTACTTC. Translation: CAWSVRRSSETQYF. Variable domain in full (rest from reference TRBV30 and TRBJ2-5): SQTIHQWPATLVQPVGSPLSLECTVEGTSNPNLYWYRQAAGRGLQLLFYSVGIGQISSEVPQNLSASRPQDRQFILSSKKLLLSDSGFYLCAWSVRRSSETQYFGPGTRLLVL.

This clonotype was seen many times. The chain joins TRBV2 to TRBJ1-1, with unresolved D. This CDR3 region has 13 residues. Trimming shortened V by 1 base and J by 5 bases, and 8 bases separated the two germline ends. Germline V gene data show CDR1 as SNHLY and CDR2 as FYNNEI. CDR3 region: CASSEGWRTEAFF. CDR3 sequence (DNA): TGTGCCAGCAGTGAAGGCTGGAGGACTGAAGCTTTCTTT.

Ten or more counts support this clonotype. The gene calls are TRBV7-8 and TRBJ2-5, with 9 nucleotides matching TRBD1. V shed 5 bases and J 7 bases; nucleotides not matched to a gene: 8. This CDR3 is built from 14 residues. Germline V CDR1 and CDR2: SGHVS, FQNEAQ. The CDR3 nucleotides are TGTGCCAGCAGCCAAAACAGGGGGCTCGGGACCCAGTACTTC. This codes for CASSQNRGLGTQYF.

This clonotype has at least ten counts. The chain carries TRBV5-6 and TRBJ2-7; 7 nucleotides align to TRBD1. The germline V gene encodes CDR1 SGHDT and CDR2 YYEEEE. The CDR3 has 15 residues. Trimming cost V 6 bases and J 2 bases; bases outside gene matches: 11. In DNA form, the CDR3 reads TGTGCCAGCACCAACTCTATGGGACAGACCTACGAGCAGTACTTC. Translation gives CASTNSMGQTYEQYF. Based on the CDR3 plus reference TRBV5-6 and TRBJ2-7, the full variable domain is DAGVTQSPTHLIKTRGQQVTLRCSPKSGHDTVSWYQQALGQGPQFIFQYYEEEERQRGNFPDRFSGHQFPNYSSELNVNALLLGDSALYLCASTNSMGQTYEQYFGPGTRLTVT.

At least ten counts were recorded for this clonotype. The rearrangement joins TRBV20-1 to TRBJ1-1, with D uncertain. Germline CDR1 DFQATT, CDR2 SNEGSKA (reference sequence). The V and J ends lost 1 base and 5 bases respectively, with 14 bases between them. The CDR3 loop spans 14 amino acids. The CDR3 region is CSARVVNSGTEAFF. CDR3 sequence (DNA): TGCAGTGCTAGAGTAGTAAATTCGGGGACTGAAGCTTTCTTT.

This clonotype was recorded at least ten times. The chain recombines TRBV6-5 with TRBJ2-6; 7 bases map to TRBD1. Trimming at V came to 2 bases and at J to 1 base, leaving 5 bases not matched to a gene. Per germline, CDR1 MNHEY and CDR2 SVGAGI. The CDR3 covers 17 residues. CDR3 sequence (DNA): TGTGCCAGCAGTTACCGGGACAGCCCATCTGGGGCCAACGTCCTGACTTTC. It is translated as CASSYRDSPSGANVLTF.

This clonotype was seen at least ten times. The chain joins TRBV28 to TRBJ2-7; 9 bases fit TRBD1. Per germline, CDR1 MDHEN and CDR2 SYDVKM. The CDR3 length is 15 residues. With V trimmed by 6 bases and J by 5 bases, 11 bases remained unmatched. The CDR3: CASRTPGTGLDEQYF. The CDR3 DNA sequence: TGTGCCAGCAGAACCCCCGGGACAGGGCTCGACGAGCAGTACTTC. The full variable domain, completed using reference TRBV28 and TRBJ2-7, is DVKVTQSSRYLVKRTGEKVFLECVQDMDHENMFWYRQDPGLGLRLIYFSYDVKMKEKGDIPEGYSVSREKKERFSLILESASTNQTSMYLCASRTPGTGLDEQYFGPGTRLTVT.

This clonotype occurred many times. This chain connects TRBV29-1 to TRBJ2-2; 9 bases are a match to TRBD1. V gave up 6 bases and J gave up 3 bases; unmatched junction bases: 5. Looked up from germline, CDR1 is SQVTM and CDR2 is ANQGSEA. The CDR3 contains 14 residues. The CDR3 region has the DNA TGCAGCGTCCGGGACAGGGTGGACACCGGGGAGCTGTTTTTT. This encodes CSVRDRVDTGELFF.